Listed here is a single TCR beta chain. Its antigen is unknown. The sample belongs to a study of OX40 agonist ivuxolimab in advanced cancers. In the study overall: Dose-escalation patients suffered from hepatocellular carcinoma, melanoma, renal cell or head and neck cancer. Males comprised around four fifths of the group, whose mean age was about 60 years (range 23 to 79).

Clones were read by immunoSEQ multiplex PCR, and TCRdb kept only the in-frame ones, dropping some. This repertoire shows 40,000 to 55,000 clones, 88% found once; its top ten account for roughly 3.4%. Germline CDR1 reads MDHEN; CDR2 reads SYDVKM. This CDR3 has 17 amino acids. The V segment lost 6 bases and the J segment 4 bases; nucleotides outside the gene matches: 15. Study outcomes and limitations: Normalized expansion of T-cell clones was also low for some nonresponders.

This receptor was identified in an adult with an advanced solid tumor such as melanoma, head and neck, liver or kidney cancer. This specimen consisted of CD4+ or CD8+ T cells sorted from blood, obtained in a trial of the OX40 agonist ivuxolimab. This chain connects TRBV28 to TRBJ1-2; TRBD1 matches at 9 bases. CDR3 DNA: TGTGCCAGCAGCTTCACCCTCCCGGGACAGGGCTCCTATGGCTACACCTTC. Its translation is CASSFTLPGQGSYGYTF.